Each of the 23 T cell receptor beta chains below was sequenced from the same sample in a study of radiation and T cells in renal cell carcinoma. The time point is: blood 2 weeks post-SBRT. Documented treatment: 15 Gy SBRT to primary tumor, nephrectomy 4 weeks later. The table came from immunoSEQ multiplex PCR; TCRdb's copy has only in-frame clones and leaves some out. Among 70,000 to 80,000 clones listed, just over 85% were seen once. This material consisted of blood, taken from a patient whose treatment included radiotherapy and nephrectomy. These receptors were taken from a woman between 45 and 60 years old with renal cell carcinoma.

The V gene is TRBV9, the J gene TRBJ1-2; no clear D. With 0 bases removed from V and 2 bases from J, the gap between germline ends came to 11 bases. The CDR3 is 15 residues long. CDR1 is SGDLS and CDR2 is YYNGEE in the germline V gene. CDR3 coding DNA: TGTGCCAGCAGCGTAGTAGCCGGTTTCAACTATGGCTACACCTTC. It is translated as CASSVVAGFNYGYTF.

V and J are TRBV27 and TRBJ2-7; 10 bases agree with TRBD2. The CDR3 has 15 amino acids. Trimming at V came to 4 bases and at J to 2 bases, leaving 5 bases not matched to a gene. Germline loops: CDR1 MNHEY, CDR2 SMNVEV (reference sequence). The CDR3 sequence is CASSSRLAGPYEQYF. The CDR3, as DNA: TGTGCCAGCAGTTCTCGACTAGCGGGCCCCTACGAGCAGTACTTC.

This clone was recorded a few times. This chain uses TRBV30 with TRBJ1-1; no reliable D call. The CDR3 runs 11 residues. The germline gives CDR1 GTSNPN, CDR2 SVGIG (reference sequence). Deletions cut 3 bases from V and 6 bases from J, with 8 bases between. CDR3 sequence reads: CAWREYAEAFF. In nucleotides, the CDR3 is TGTGCCTGGAGGGAGTATGCTGAAGCTTTCTTT.

This clone was picked up one time. This rearrangement joins TRBV19 to TRBJ2-3; 8 bases line up with TRBD1. Trimming removed 5 bases from V and 6 bases from J; junction bases left unmatched: 4. The CDR3 sequence is 13 residues long. The V gene's germline CDR1 is LNHDA and CDR2 SQIVND (reference sequence). The CDR3 loop reads CASSDRGQDTQYF. The CDR3 DNA follows: TGTGCCAGTAGTGACAGGGGACAGGATACGCAGTATTTT. The complete variable domain, with remaining parts taken from reference TRBV19 and TRBJ2-3, reads DGGITQSPKYLFRKEGQNVTLSCEQNLNHDAMYWYRQDPGQGLRLIYYSQIVNDFQKGDIAEGYSVSREKKESFPLTVTSAQKNPTAFYLCASSDRGQDTQYFGPGTRLTVL.

The genes are TRBV18 and TRBJ1-5, with D unclear. V lost 6 bases, J lost 2 bases, and 11 bases lay in between. The CDR3 has 14 amino acids. Germline CDR1 and CDR2: KGHSH and LQKENI. CDR3 protein: CASSLGQGNQPQHF. The CDR3 DNA follows: TGTGCCAGCTCCCTTGGTCAGGGCAATCAGCCCCAGCATTTT.

J is TRBJ2-7 and V is TRBV4-2; the match to TRBD1 covers 8 bases. The CDR3 is 16 amino acids. Per germline, CDR1 LGHNA and CDR2 YNFKEQ. Trimming at V came to 2 bases and at J to 0 bases, leaving 6 bases not matched to a gene. DNA of the CDR3: TGTGCCAGCAGCCAACCGACAGGGGAAGGCTCCTACGAGCAGTACTTC. Its translation is CASSQPTGEGSYEQYF.

The chain carries TRBV7-2 and TRBJ2-3; 8 bases are shared with TRBD2. Germline V lookup: CDR1 SGHTA, CDR2 FQGNSA. Trimming cost V 5 bases and J 0 bases; bases outside gene matches: 1. There are 14 residues in the CDR3. The DNA of the CDR3 is TGTGCCAGCAGCACTAGCGGTAGCACAGATACGCAGTATTTT. Protein sequence: CASSTSGSTDTQYF. Full variable domain (outside the CDR3, taken from reference TRBV7-2 and TRBJ2-3): GAGVSQSPSNKVTEKGKDVELRCDPISGHTALYWYRQSLGQGLEFLIYFQGNSAPDKSGLPSDRFSAERTGGSVSTLTIQRTQQEDSAVYLCASSTSGSTDTQYFGPGTRLTVL.

The chain carries TRBV6-5 and TRBJ2-2; the D call may be TRBD1 or TRBD2 (5 bases each). Germline V CDR1 and CDR2: MNHEY, SVGAGI. V was cut by 4 bases and J by 7 bases, with 10 bases left in between. The CDR3 is 13 residues long. The CDR3, as DNA: TGTGCCAGCAGTTTCGCAGGGAGCGGGGAGCTGTTTTTT. This encodes CASSFAGSGELFF.

This chain links TRBV5-5 with TRBJ1-5, with D maybe TRBD1 (6 bases). The germline V gene has CDR1 SGHKS and CDR2 YYEKEE (reference sequence). The CDR3 sequence is 16 residues long. V lost 4 bases and J 7 bases, leaving 21 bases between the germline ends. Written as DNA, the CDR3 is TGTGCCAGCAGCCGCGCGGCAGATCCGGGGGCACAGCCCCAGCATTTT. Its translation: CASSRAADPGAQPQHF. The full variable domain, its missing parts supplied by reference TRBV5-5 and TRBJ1-5, is DAGVTQSPTHLIKTRGQQVTLRCSPISGHKSVSWYQQVLGQGPQFIFQYYEKEERGRGNFPDRFSARQFPNYSSELNVNALLLGDSALYLCASSRAADPGAQPQHFGDGTRLSIL.

The genes are TRBV19 and TRBJ2-5, with 11 nucleotides matching TRBD1. Looked up from germline, CDR1 is LNHDA and CDR2 is SQIVND (reference sequence). The CDR3 totals 18 residues. The V gene end was trimmed by 2 bases and the J gene end by 9 bases; junction bases not matched to a gene: 17. The CDR3 DNA sequence: TGTGCCAGTAGTATATTACCCGGACAGGGGGCTCCGAGTGAGTCCCAGTACTTC. Protein sequence: CASSILPGQGAPSESQYF.

The V gene is TRBV9, the J gene TRBJ2-5; no clear D. Deletions cut 0 bases from V and 5 bases from J, with 11 bases between. Germline V gene lookup returns CDR1 SGDLS and CDR2 YYNGEE. The length of the CDR3 is 14 residues. CDR3 sequence: CASSVDGSSETQYF. The CDR3 DNA sequence: TGTGCCAGCAGCGTAGACGGTTCTTCCGAGACCCAGTACTTC.

The chain recombines TRBV28 with TRBJ2-7; D ambiguous. From germline, CDR1 is MDHEN and CDR2 SYDVKM. The ends were cut back, 3 bases at V and 5 bases at J, with 14 bases in the middle. The CDR3 extends over 14 amino acids. The CDR3 here is CASSFRWATNEQYF. As DNA, the CDR3 is TGTGCCAGCAGTTTCCGGTGGGCGACGAACGAGCAGTACTTC.

This rearrangement joins TRBV6-6 to TRBJ2-1, with 7 bases aligning to TRBD2. J was trimmed by 0 bases and V by 9 bases; bases with no gene match: 8. Germline V gene sequence: CDR1 MNHNY, CDR2 SVGAGI (reference sequence). This CDR3 comprises 15 residues. In DNA, the CDR3 is TGTGCCAGTAAATTAGCGGGCCCCTCCTACAATGAGCAGTTCTTC. It specifies CASKLAGPSYNEQFF.

This chain uses TRBV5-4 with TRBJ1-2; no clear D. Trimming pared 0 bases from V and 5 bases from J, leaving 11 bases between. The CDR3 has 14 amino acids. Germline-derived CDR1 and CDR2 are SGHNT and YYREEE (reference sequence). DNA for the CDR3: TGTGCCAGCAGCTTGGAGGATACGGGATATGGCTACACCTTC. Residues: CASSLEDTGYGYTF.

The chain employs TRBV5-1 and TRBJ2-5; D not resolved. There are 12 residues in the CDR3. Germline CDR1 is SGHRS and CDR2 is YFSETQ. V dropped 1 base and J dropped 4 bases, with 5 bases sitting between them. The CDR3 spells CASSLQLETQYF. DNA for the CDR3: TGCGCCAGCAGCTTGCAGTTAGAGACCCAGTACTTC.

This chain uses TRBV5-1 with TRBJ2-7, with 10 bases matching TRBD2. The length of the CDR3 is 13 residues. Trimming took 4 bases from V and 4 from J; bases not matched to a gene: 2. Germline V gives CDR1 SGHRS, CDR2 YFSETQ. As DNA, the CDR3 is TGCGCCAGCAGCCTAGCGGGAGAATACGAGCAGTACTTC. It is translated as CASSLAGEYEQYF.

This clone was seen a handful of times. The rearrangement links TRBV18 to TRBJ1-2; 7 bases fit TRBD1. There are 14 residues in the CDR3. Germline V gene lookup returns CDR1 KGHSH and CDR2 LQKENI. The junction had 9 bases not matched to a gene; V was cut back by 4 bases and J by 7 bases. The CDR3 loop is CASSLNRQGSGYTF. The CDR3 bases are TGTGCCAGCTCACTCAACCGACAGGGCAGTGGCTACACCTTC.

The V gene is TRBV10-1, the J gene TRBJ2-1; D might be TRBD1 or TRBD2, each matching 5 bases. V was trimmed by 6 bases and J by 4 bases, leaving 10 bases between them. This CDR3 region has 13 residues. Germline V lookup: CDR1 WNHNN, CDR2 SYGVQD (reference sequence). For the CDR3, the DNA is TGCGCCAGCAGACGGGACCAATACAATGAGCAGTTCTTC. Its translation is CASRRDQYNEQFF.

This rearrangement joins TRBV5-1 to TRBJ2-5, with D possibly TRBD2 on 6 matching bases. Germline loops: CDR1 SGHRS, CDR2 YFSETQ. CDR3 size: 14 residues. V was trimmed by 3 bases and J by 2 bases, leaving 11 bases between them. In DNA, the CDR3 is TGCGCCAGCAGCTCAACTAGCTGGCAAGAGACCCAGTACTTC. This gives the protein CASSSTSWQETQYF.

The V and J genes are TRBV5-6 and TRBJ2-1; TRBD2 matches 9 bases. The CDR3 is made up of 15 amino acids. After removal of 5 bases from V and 0 bases from J, the junction contained 3 bases not matched to a gene. Germline CDR1 is SGHDT and CDR2 is YYEEEE. The CDR3 reads CASRISGGSYNEQFF. The CDR3 bases are TGTGCCAGCAGGATTAGCGGGGGCTCCTACAATGAGCAGTTCTTC.

The chain uses TRBV27 and TRBJ2-5; D is possibly TRBD2 (6 bases). The CDR3 length is 15 residues. V lost 4 bases to trimming and J lost 2 bases, with 14 bases between them. The germline gives CDR1 MNHEY, CDR2 SMNVEV (reference sequence). This CDR3 reads CASSSGLGGQETQYF. Here the CDR3 DNA reads TGTGCCAGCAGTTCGGGCCTGGGGGGACAAGAGACCCAGTACTTC.

The rearrangement uses TRBV2 and TRBJ2-5; D call uncertain. Germline V gene sequence: CDR1 SNHLY, CDR2 FYNNEI. V was pared by 5 bases and J by 5 bases, with 12 bases between. The CDR3 length is 13 residues. The CDR3 nucleotides are TGTGCCAGCAGTAAGAACCCCCCGGAGACCCAGTACTTC. It encodes CASSKNPPETQYF. Full variable domain (missing parts from reference TRBV2 and TRBJ2-5): EPEVTQTPSHQVTQMGQEVILRCVPISNHLYFYWYRQILGQKVEFLVSFYNNEISEKSEIFDDQFSVERPDGSNFTLKIRSTKLEDSAMYFCASSKNPPETQYFGPGTRLLVL.

This clone was observed once. CDR3 in amino acids: CATSRDYVPQGEQYF. Written as DNA, the CDR3 is TGTGCCACCAGCAGAGATTATGTCCCTCAGGGGGAGCAGTACTTC. This rearrangement joins TRBV15 to TRBJ2-7; tentatively, D is TRBD1 (6 bases). This CDR3 spans 15 amino acids. The V gene lost 0 bases and the J gene lost 7 bases, with 16 bases spanning the gap. Germline CDR1 and CDR2: LNHNV and YYDKDF (reference sequence). The full variable domain, its missing parts supplied by reference TRBV15 and TRBJ2-7, is DAMVIQNPRYQVTQFGKPVTLSCSQTLNHNVMYWYQQKSSQAPKLLFHYYDKDFNNEADTPDNFQSRRPNTSFCFLDIRSPGLGDTAMYLCATSRDYVPQGEQYFGPGTRLTVT.